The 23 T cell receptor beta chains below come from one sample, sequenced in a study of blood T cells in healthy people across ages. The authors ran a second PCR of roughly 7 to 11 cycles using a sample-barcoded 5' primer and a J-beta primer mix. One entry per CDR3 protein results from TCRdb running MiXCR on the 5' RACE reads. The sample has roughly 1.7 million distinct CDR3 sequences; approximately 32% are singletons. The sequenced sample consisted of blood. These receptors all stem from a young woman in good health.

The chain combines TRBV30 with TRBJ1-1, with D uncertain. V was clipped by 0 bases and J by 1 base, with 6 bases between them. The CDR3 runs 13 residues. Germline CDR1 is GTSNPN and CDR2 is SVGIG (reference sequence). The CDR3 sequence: CAWSVGRNTEAFF. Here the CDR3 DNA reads TGTGCCTGGAGTGTGGGTAGGAACACTGAAGCTTTCTTT.

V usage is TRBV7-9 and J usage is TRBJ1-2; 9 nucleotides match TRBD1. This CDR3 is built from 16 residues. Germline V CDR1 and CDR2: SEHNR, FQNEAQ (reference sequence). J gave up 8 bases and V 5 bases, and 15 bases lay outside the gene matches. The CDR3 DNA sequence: TGTGCCAGCAGCCCCTTCCCCTATACAGGGGGCGGGGGCTACACCTTC. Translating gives CASSPFPYTGGGGYTF.

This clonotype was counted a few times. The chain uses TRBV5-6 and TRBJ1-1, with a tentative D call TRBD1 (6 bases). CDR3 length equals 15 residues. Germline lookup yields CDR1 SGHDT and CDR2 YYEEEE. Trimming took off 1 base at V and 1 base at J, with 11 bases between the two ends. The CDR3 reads CASSLMGAENTEAFF. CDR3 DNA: TGTGCCAGCAGCTTGATGGGGGCGGAGAACACTGAAGCTTTCTTT.

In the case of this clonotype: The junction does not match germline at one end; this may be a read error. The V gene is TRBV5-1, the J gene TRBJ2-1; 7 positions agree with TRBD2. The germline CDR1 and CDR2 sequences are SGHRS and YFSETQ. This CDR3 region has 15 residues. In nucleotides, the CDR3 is TGCGCCAGCAGCTTGGCGCGGGAGCGTGGGAATGGGCAGTTCTTC. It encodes CASSLARERGNGQFF.

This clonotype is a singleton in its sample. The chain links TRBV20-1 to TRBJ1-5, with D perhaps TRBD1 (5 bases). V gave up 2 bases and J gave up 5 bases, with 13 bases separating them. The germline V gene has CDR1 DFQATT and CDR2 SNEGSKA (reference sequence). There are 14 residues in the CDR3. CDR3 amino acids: CSARPGLWDQPQHF. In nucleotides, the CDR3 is TGCAGTGCTAGACCGGGACTATGGGATCAGCCCCAGCATTTT.

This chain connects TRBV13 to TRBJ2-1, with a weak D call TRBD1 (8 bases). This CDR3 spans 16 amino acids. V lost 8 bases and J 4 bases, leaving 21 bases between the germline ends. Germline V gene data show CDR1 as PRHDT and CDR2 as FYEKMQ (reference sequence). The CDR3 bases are TGTGCCAGCGGCCTGACAGGGGAGGGAACTTACAATGAGCAGTTCTTC. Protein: CASGLTGEGTYNEQFF.

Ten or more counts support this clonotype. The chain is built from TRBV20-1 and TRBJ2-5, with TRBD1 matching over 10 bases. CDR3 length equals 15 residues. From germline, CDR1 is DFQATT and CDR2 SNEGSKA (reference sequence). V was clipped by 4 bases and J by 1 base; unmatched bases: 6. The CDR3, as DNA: TGCAGTGCTAACGACAGGGGGCGCTTCCAAGAGACCCAGTACTTC. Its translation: CSANDRGRFQETQYF.

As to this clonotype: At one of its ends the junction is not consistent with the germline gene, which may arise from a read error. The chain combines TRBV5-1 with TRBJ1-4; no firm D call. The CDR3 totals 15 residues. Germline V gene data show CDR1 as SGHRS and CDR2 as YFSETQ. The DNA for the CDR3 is TGCGCCAGCAGAGCCCCGGGGTCAACTAATGAAAGACTGTTTTTT. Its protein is CASRAPGSTNERLFF.

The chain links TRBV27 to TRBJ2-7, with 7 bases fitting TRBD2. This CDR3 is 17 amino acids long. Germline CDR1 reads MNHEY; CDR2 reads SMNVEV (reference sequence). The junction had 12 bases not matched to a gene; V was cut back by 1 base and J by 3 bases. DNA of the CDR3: TGTGCCAGCAGTTTATTGGGTTTATCTGGGGGGGGCTACGAGCAGTACTTC. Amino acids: CASSLLGLSGGGYEQYF.

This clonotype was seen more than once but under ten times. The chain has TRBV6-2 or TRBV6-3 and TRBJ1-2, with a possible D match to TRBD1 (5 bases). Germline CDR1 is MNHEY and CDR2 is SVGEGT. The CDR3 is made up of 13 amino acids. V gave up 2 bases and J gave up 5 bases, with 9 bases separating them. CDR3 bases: TGTGCCAGCAGTTACCCCGACAGTTATGGCTACACCTTC. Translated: CASSYPDSYGYTF.

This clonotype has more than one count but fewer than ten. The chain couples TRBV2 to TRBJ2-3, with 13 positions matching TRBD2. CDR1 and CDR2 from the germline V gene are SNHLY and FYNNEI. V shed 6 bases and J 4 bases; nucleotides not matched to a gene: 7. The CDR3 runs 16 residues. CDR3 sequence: CASSVTSGGASDTQYF. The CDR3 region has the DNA TGTGCCAGCAGCGTCACTAGCGGGGGGGCCTCAGATACGCAGTATTTT.

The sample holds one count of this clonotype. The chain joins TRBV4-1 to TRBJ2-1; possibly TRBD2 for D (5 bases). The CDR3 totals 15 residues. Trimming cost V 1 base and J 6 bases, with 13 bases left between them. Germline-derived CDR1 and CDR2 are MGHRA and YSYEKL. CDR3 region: CASSQGGLQINEQFF. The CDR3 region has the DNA TGCGCCAGCAGCCAAGGCGGACTGCAAATCAATGAGCAGTTCTTC.

The CDR3 spells CASSQLTTSSYGYTF. The CDR3 DNA reads TGCGCCAGCAGCCAACTGACAACATCCTCCTATGGCTACACCTTC. This sequence joins TRBV4-1 and TRBJ1-2; D is undetermined. CDR1 and CDR2 (germline): MGHRA, YSYEKL. The CDR3 runs to 15 residues. Trimming took 2 bases from V and 4 from J, leaving 14 bases between them.

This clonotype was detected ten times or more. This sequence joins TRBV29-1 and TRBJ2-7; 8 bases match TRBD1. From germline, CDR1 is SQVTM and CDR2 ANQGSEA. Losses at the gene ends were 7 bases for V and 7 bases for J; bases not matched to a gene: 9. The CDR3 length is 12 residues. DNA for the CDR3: TGCAGCGCCGGTGACAGGGGAGGAGAGCAGTACTTC. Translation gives CSAGDRGGEQYF.

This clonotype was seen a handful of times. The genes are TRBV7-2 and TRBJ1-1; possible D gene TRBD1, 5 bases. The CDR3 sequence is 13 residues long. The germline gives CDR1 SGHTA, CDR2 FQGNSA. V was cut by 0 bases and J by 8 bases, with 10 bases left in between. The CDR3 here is CASSLAREGEAFF. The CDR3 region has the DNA TGTGCCAGCAGCTTAGCCCGAGAGGGGGAAGCTTTCTTT.

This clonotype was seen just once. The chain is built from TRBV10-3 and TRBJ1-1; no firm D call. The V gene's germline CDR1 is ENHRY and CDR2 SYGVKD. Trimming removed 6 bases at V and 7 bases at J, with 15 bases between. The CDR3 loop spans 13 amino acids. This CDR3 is CAIRVDNEGEAFF. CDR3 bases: TGTGCCATCAGAGTAGACAATGAGGGTGAAGCTTTCTTT.

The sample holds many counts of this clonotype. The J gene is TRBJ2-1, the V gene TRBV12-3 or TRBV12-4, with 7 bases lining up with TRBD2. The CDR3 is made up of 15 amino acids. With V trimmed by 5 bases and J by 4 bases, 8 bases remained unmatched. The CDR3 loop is CASSLEAGVYNEQFF. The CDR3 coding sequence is TGTGCCAGCAGTCTTGAGGCGGGGGTATACAATGAGCAGTTCTTC.

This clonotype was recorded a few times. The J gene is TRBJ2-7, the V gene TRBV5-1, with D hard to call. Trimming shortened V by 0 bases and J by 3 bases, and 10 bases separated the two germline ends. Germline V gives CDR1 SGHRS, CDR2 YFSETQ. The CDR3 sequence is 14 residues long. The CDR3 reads CASSLGSVDYEQYF. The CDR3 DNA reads TGCGCCAGCAGCTTGGGGTCGGTAGACTACGAGCAGTACTTC.

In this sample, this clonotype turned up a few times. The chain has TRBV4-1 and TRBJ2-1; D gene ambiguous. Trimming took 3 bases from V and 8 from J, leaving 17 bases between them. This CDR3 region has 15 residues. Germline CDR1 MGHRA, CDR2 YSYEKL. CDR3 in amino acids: CASSHPGYVVDEQFF. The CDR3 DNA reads TGCGCCAGCAGCCACCCCGGGTACGTGGTCGATGAGCAGTTCTTC.

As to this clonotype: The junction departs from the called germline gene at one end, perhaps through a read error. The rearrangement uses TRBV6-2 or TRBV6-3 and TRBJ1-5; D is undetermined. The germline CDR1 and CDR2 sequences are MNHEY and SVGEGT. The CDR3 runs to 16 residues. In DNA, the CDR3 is TGTACCAGCAGTTGGCCCGGCAACGGGGGCAATCAGCCCCAGCATTTT. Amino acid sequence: CTSSWPGNGGNQPQHF.

CDR3 DNA sequence: TGTGCCAGCAGCAGGGATCCCAGGACTGGTACGCAGTATTTT. This codes for CASSRDPRTGTQYF. The chain combines TRBV6-5 with TRBJ2-3, with D perhaps assigned TRBD1 or TRBD2 (5 bases each). This CDR3 has 14 residues. Germline V gene lookup returns CDR1 MNHEY and CDR2 SVGAGI. Trimming pared 6 bases from V and 8 bases from J, leaving 18 bases between.

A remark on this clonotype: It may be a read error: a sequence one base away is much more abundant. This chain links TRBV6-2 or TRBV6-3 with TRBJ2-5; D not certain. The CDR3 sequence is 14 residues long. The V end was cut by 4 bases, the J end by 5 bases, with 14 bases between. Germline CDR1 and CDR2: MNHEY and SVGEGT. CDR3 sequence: CASSSGGETETQYF. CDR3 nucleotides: TGTGCCAGCAGTTCGGGCGGCGAGACGGAGACCCAGTACTTC.

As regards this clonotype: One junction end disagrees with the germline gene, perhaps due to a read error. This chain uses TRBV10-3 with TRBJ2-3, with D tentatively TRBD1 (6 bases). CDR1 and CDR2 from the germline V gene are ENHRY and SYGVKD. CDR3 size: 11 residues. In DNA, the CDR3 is TGTGCCATCGGGGGCACAGATACGCGGTATTTT. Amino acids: CAIGGTDTRYF.